This T cell receptor beta chain was captured in a study of cytomegalovirus exposure and HLA in healthy donors. The CDR3 runs to 14 residues. Trimming at V came to 0 bases and at J to 4 bases, leaving 2 bases not matched to a gene. The germline gives CDR1 SGHTA, CDR2 FQGNSA. The PCR had 60 Vbeta and 13 Jbeta primers. Only in-frame clones appear in the TCRdb table, and some are missing; sequencing was by immunoSEQ multiplex PCR. The repertoire holds some 150,000 clones, more than 80% seen once, with about 0.8% in the top ten. The sample consisted of PBMCs. The chain couples TRBV7-2 to TRBJ2-7; 8 nucleotides agree with TRBD1. This sequence was found in a woman aged 18-35 years in good health and CMV-seronegative. CDR3: CASSLARDRYEQYF. The CDR3 DNA reads as TGTGCCAGCAGCTTAGCCCGGGACAGGTACGAGCAGTACTTC.